The source of this T cell receptor (beta chain) is a study of blood T cell repertoires in COVID-19 (dated by TCRdb to 2018 to 2020). The study in broad terms: Samples covering the acute and convalescent phases of COVID-19 were provided by collaborators in the United States, Italy and Spain. Where available, HLA class I and class II types were obtained from metadata supplied by the sample provider rather than from assay-based typing. Deeply sampled blood TCRbeta repertoires from subjects exposed to, actively infected with, or recovered from COVID-19 were included in the dataset. The repertoires were made available in a free public database intended to serve as a resource for research on the immune response to SARS-CoV-2. The material from the prospective study consisted of cDNA or gDNA derived from T cells, B-cell-depleted T cells, or PBMCs. A de-identified subject ID, COVID-19 status, age in years and sex were almost always included in the sample metadata. The samples were drawn from the first 160 participants of the ongoing ImmuneRACE study and from 1,200 or so subjects provided by 6 global collaborators. Study-wide conclusions, independent of this receptor: Clinical and demographic metadata were provided uncurated, with the amount varying by source and participant.

TCRbeta CDR3 regions were amplified from genomic DNA using the immunoSEQ Assay, a bias-controlled multiplex PCR. The study's processing was this. Within the assay, amplification of reference gene primers was used to estimate how many nucleated cells each sample contained. To quantify the absolute abundance of each unique TCRbeta CDR3 rearrangement, sequence reads were collapsed and filtered. For each sample, productive Simpson clonality was calculated as the square root of Simpson's diversity index across productive rearrangements. TCRdb took this table from immuneACCESS and kept in-frame rearrangements with V and J called. Such tables lack part of the clones; where checked against another copy, unresolved V genes explain under half of the gap, and the rest is unexplained. The DNA gave D and trimming, while V, J and clone size come from that table. Present in this sample are about 210,000 clones, around four fifths of which were seen just once. The ten largest clones add up to under 3% of the sample.

The CDR3 spans 13 residues, from the cysteine through the phenylalanine. The read is trimmed to its CDR3 DNA, 39 bases read in frame from base 1. The V end loses 8 bases and the J end loses 4 bases, and a stretch of 14 bases separates them. Via the germline V gene (reference sequence), CDR1 is MNHNY and CDR2 SVGAGI. On this clone itself: Its specific antigen is unknown. Per-base quality was not reported, and no clone a single base away is much larger than it.

Each collaborating institution followed its own protocols to collect whole blood in K2EDTA tubes. Collaborator samples were shipped for TCRbeta analysis as frozen whole blood, isolated PBMCs, or DNA extracted from either sample type. The sequencing input was peripheral blood. This clonotype originated in a man aged 45-65 years with active or convalescent COVID-19. The V and J segments used are TRBV6-6 and TRBJ1-2; a confident D gene designation cannot be given. The CDR3 amino acid sequence is: CASGLDKFYGYTF. The nucleotides are TGTGCCAGCGGCCTAGATAAATTCTATGGCTACACCTTC.